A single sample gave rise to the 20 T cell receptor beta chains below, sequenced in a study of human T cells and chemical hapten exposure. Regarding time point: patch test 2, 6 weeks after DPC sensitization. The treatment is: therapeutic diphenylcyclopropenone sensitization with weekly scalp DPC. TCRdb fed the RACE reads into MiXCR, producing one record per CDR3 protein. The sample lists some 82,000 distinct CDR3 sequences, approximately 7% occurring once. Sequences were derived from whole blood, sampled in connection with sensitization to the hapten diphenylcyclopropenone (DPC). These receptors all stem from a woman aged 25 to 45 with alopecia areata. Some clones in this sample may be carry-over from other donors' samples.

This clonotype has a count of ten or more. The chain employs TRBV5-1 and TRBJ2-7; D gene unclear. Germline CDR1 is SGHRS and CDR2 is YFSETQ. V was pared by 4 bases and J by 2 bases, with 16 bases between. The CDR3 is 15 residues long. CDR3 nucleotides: TGCGCCAGCAGCATTGGCCAAGGAAGGCCCTACGAGCAGTACTTC. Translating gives CASSIGQGRPYEQYF.

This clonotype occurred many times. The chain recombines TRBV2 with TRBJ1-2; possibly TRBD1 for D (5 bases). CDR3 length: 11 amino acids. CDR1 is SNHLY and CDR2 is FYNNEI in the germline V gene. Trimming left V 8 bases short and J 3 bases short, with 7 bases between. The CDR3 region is CASRQYYGYTF. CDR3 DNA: TGTGCCAGCCGACAGTACTATGGCTACACCTTC. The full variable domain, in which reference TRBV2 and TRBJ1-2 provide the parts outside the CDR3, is EPEVTQTPSHQVTQMGQEVILRCVPISNHLYFYWYRQILGQKVEFLVSFYNNEISEKSEIFDDQFSVERPDGSNFTLKIRSTKLEDSAMYFCASRQYYGYTFGSGTRLTVV.

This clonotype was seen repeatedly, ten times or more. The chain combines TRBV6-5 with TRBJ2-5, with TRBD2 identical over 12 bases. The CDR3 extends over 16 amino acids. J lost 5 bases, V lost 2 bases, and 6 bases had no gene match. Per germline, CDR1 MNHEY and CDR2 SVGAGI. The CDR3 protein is CASSYSIGTSGETQYF. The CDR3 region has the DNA TGTGCCAGCAGTTACAGTATCGGGACTAGCGGGGAGACCCAGTACTTC.

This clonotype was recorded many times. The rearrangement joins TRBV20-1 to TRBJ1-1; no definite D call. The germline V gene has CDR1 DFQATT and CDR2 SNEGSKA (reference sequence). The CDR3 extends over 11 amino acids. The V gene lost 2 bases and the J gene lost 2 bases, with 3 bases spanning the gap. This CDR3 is CSARRNTEAFF. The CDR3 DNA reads TGCAGTGCTAGACGCAACACTGAAGCTTTCTTT.

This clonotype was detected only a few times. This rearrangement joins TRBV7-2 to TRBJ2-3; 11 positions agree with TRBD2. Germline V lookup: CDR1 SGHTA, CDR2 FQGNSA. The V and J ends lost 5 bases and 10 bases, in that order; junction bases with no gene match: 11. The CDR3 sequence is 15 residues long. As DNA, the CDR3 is TGTGCCAGCAGCCCACGGGCTAGCGGGGGGTATTCGCAGTATTTT. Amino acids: CASSPRASGGYSQYF. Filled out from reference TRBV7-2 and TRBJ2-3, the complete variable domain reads GAGVSQSPSNKVTEKGKDVELRCDPISGHTALYWYRQSLGQGLEFLIYFQGNSAPDKSGLPSDRFSAERTGGSVSTLTIQRTQQEDSAVYLCASSPRASGGYSQYFGPGTRLTVL.

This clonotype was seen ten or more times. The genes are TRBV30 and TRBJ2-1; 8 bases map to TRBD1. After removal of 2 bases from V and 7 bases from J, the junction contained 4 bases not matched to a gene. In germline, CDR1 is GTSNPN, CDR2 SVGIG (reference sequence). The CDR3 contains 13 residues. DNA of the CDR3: TGTGCCTGGAGTTGGACAGGGAGGAATGAGCAGTTCTTC. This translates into CAWSWTGRNEQFF.

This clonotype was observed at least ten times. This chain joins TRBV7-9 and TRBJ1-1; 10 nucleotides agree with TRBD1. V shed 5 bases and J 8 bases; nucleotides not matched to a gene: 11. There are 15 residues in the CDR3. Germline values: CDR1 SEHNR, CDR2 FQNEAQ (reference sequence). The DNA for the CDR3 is TGTGCCAGCAGCCAAACTGGGACAGGGGTTCGGGAAGCTTTCTTT. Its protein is CASSQTGTGVREAFF.

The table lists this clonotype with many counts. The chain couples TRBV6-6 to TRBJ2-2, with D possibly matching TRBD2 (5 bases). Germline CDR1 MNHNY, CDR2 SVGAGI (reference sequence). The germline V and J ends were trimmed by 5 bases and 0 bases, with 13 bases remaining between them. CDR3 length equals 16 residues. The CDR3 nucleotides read TGTGCCAGCAGTGCGGGTCCCACTACGAACACCGGGGAGCTGTTTTTT. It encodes CASSAGPTTNTGELFF.

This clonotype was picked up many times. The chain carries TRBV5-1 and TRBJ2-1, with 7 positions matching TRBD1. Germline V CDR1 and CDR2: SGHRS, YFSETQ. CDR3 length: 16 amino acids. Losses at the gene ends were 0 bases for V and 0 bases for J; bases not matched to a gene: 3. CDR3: CASSLDRTGSYNEQFF. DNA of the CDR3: TGCGCCAGCAGCTTGGACAGGACAGGCTCCTACAATGAGCAGTTCTTC.

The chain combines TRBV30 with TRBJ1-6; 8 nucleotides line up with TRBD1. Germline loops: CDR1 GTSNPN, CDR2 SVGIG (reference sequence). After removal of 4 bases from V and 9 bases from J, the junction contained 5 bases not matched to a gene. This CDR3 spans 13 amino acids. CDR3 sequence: CAWKDRGGSPLHF. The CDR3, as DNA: TGTGCCTGGAAAGACAGGGGTGGTTCACCCCTCCACTTT.

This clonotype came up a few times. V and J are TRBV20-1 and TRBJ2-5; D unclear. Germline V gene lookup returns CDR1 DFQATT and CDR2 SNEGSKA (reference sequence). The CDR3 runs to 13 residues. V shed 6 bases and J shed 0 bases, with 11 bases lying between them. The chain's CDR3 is CSAQGLDQETQYF. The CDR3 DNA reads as TGCAGTGCCCAAGGCCTAGACCAAGAGACCCAGTACTTC.

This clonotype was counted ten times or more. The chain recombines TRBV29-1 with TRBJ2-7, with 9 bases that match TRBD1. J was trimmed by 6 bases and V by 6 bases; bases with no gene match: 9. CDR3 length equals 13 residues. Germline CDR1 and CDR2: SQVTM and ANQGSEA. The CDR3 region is CSVWWTGDGEQYF. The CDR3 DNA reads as TGCAGCGTCTGGTGGACAGGGGACGGCGAGCAGTACTTC.

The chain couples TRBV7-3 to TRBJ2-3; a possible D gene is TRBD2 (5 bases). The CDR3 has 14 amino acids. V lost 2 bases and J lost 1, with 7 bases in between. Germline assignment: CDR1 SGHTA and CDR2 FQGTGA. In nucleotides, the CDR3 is TGTGCCAGCAGCTTATTCGGGGGCACAGATACGCAGTATTTT. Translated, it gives CASSLFGGTDTQYF.

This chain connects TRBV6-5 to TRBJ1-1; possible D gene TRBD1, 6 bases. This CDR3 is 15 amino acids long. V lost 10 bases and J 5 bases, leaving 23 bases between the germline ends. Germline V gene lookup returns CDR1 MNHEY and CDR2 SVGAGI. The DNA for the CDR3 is TGTGCCACAGGCAGGGGAGGGTTCGGGGATACTGAAGCTTTCTTT. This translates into CATGRGGFGDTEAFF.

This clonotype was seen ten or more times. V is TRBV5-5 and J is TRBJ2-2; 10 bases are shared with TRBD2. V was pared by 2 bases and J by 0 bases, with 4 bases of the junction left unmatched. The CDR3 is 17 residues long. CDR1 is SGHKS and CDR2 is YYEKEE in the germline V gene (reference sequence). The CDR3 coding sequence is TGTGCCAGCAGCTTAAATAGCGGGGGGACGAACACCGGGGAGCTGTTTTTT. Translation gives CASSLNSGGTNTGELFF.

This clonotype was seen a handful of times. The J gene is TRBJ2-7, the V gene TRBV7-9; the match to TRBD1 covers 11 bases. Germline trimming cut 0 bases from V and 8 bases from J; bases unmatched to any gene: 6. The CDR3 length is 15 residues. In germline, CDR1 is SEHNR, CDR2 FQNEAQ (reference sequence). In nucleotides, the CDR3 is TGTGCCAGCAGCTTAGCCCTAGGACAGGGGGCTAAGCAGTACTTC. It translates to CASSLALGQGAKQYF.

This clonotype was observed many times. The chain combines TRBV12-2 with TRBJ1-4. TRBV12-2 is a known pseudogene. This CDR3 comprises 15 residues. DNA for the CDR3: TGTGCAAGTCGCTTAGCGAGGCGGATGAATGAAAAACTGTTTTTT. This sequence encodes CASRLARRMNEKLFF.

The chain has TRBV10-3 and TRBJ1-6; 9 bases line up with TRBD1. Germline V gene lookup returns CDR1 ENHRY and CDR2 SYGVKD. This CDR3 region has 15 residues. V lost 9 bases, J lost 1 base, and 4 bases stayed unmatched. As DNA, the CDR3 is TGTGCCATACGACAGGGGGATTCCTATAATTCACCCCTCCACTTT. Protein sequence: CAIRQGDSYNSPLHF.

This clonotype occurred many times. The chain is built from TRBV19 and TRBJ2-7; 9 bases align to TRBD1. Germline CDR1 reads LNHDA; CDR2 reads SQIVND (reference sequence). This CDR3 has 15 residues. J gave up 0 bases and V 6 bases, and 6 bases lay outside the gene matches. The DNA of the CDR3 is TGTGCCAGTAGAACCGGGACAGGGCTCTCCTACGAGCAGTACTTC. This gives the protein CASRTGTGLSYEQYF.

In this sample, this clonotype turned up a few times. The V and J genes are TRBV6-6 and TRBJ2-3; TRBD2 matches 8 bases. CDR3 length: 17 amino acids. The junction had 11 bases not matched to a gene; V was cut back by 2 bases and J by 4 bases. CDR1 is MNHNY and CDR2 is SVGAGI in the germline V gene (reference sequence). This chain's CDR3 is CASSYGSPPGGADTQYF. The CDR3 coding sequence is TGTGCCAGCAGTTACGGTTCCCCCCCGGGGGGGGCAGATACGCAGTATTTT.